This T cell receptor beta chain was documented in a study of molecular identifiers for immune sequencing clone quantification. On the study more broadly: Four portions were sequenced after RNA from approximately 20,000 or 100,000 naive CD8 cells was split five ways in replicates.

Each CDR3 protein gets one entry after TCRdb re-called the PCR reads with MiXCR. The sample has about half a million distinct CDR3 sequences, about 20% seen once. This clonotype was counted ten times or more. Sequencing libraries of naive CD8 cells derived from roughly 20,000 to 1,000,000 sorted cells with 10%, 30% or 50% RNA. Germline CDR1 is MNHEY and CDR2 is SVGAGI. Between the trimmed V and J ends, which lost 0 bases and 11 bases, there was a span of 11 bases. The CDR3 has 13 amino acids. The chain joins TRBV6-5 to TRBJ1-5; D remains unclear. The sequencing input was naive CD8+ T cells from blood, with Jurkat cell RNA spiked in. Subset: FACS-sorted CD8+CD4-CCR7+CD45RA+ naive T cells. The receptor was derived from a human donor in good health. Some libraries in this study had Jurkat cell RNA spiked in. As DNA, the CDR3 is TGTGCCAGCAGTTACTCGACCTCTTCAGCCCAGCATTTT. Its translation is CASSYSTSSAQHF.